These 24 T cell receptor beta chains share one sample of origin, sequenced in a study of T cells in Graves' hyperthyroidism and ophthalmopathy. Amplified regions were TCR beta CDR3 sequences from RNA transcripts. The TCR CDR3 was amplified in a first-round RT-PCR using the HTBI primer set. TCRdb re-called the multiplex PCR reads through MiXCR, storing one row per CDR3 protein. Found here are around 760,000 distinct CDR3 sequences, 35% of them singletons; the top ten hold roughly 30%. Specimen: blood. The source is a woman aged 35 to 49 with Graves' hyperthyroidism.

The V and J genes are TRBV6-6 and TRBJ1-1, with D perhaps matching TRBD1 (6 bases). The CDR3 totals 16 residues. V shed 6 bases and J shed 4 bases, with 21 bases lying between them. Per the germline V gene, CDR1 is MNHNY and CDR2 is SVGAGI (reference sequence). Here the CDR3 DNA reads TGTGCCAGCAGCCCGTTTGGGGGGCAGGGTGGCACTGAAGCTTTCTTT. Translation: CASSPFGGQGGTEAFF.

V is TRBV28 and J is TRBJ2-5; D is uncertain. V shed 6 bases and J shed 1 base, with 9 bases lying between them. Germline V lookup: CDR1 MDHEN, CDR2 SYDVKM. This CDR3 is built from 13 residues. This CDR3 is CASSPGFQETQYF. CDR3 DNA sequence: TGTGCCAGCAGCCCCGGATTCCAAGAGACCCAGTACTTC.

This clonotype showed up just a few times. CDR3 amino acids: CAISREGYNEQYF. CDR3 nucleotide sequence: TGTGCCATCTCGCGCGAGGGTTACAACGAGCAGTACTTC. The chain links TRBV6-5 to TRBJ2-7; the D gene is possibly TRBD2 (5 bases). CDR3 length equals 13 residues. Germline V gene lookup returns CDR1 MNHEY and CDR2 SVGAGI. V was trimmed by 10 bases and J by 5 bases, leaving 18 bases between them.

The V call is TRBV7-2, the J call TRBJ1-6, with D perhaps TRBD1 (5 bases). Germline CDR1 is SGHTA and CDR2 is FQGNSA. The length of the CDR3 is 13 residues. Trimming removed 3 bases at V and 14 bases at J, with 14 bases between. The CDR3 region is CASSFRVWPSLHF. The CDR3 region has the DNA TGTGCCAGCAGCTTCAGGGTCTGGCCCTCCCTCCACTTT.

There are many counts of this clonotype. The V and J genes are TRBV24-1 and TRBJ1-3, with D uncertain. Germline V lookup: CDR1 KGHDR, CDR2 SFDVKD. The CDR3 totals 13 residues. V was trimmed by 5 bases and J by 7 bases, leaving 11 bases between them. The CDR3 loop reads CATSAGEANTIYF. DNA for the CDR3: TGTGCCACCAGTGCAGGAGAGGCGAACACCATATATTTT.

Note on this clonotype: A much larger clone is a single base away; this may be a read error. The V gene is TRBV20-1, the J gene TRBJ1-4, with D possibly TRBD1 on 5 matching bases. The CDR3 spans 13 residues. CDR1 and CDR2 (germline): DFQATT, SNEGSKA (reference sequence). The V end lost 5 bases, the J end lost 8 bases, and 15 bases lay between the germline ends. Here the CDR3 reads CSAPQGLAEKLFF. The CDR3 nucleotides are TGCAGTGCTCCGCAGGGACTAGCCGAAAAACTGTTTTTT.

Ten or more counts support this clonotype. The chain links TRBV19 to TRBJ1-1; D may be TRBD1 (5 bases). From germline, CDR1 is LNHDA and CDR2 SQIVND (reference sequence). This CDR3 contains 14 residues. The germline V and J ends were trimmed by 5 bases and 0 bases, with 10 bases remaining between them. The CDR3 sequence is CASSSGTMNTEAFF. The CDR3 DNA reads TGTGCCAGTAGTTCAGGGACCATGAACACTGAAGCTTTCTTT. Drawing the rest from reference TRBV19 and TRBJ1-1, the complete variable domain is DGGITQSPKYLFRKEGQNVTLSCEQNLNHDAMYWYRQDPGQGLRLIYYSQIVNDFQKGDIAEGYSVSREKKESFPLTVTSAQKNPTAFYLCASSSGTMNTEAFFGQGTRLTVV.

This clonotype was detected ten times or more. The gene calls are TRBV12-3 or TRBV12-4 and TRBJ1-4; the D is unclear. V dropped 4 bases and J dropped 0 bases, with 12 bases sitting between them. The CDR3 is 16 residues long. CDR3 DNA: TGTGCCAGCAGTTCCGGACGTACAGCAACTAATGAAAAACTGTTTTTT. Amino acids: CASSSGRTATNEKLFF.

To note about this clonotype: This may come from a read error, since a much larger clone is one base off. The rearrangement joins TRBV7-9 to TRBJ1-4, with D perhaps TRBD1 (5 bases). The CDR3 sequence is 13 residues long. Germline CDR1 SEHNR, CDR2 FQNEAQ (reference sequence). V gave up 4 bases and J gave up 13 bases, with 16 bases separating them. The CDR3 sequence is CASSSMEGYRLFF. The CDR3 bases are TGTGCCAGCAGCTCCATGGAGGGGTATCGACTGTTTTTT. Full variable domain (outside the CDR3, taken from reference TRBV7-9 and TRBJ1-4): DTGVSQNPRHKITKRGQNVTFRCDPISEHNRLYWYRQTLGQGPEFLTYFQNEAQLEKSRLLSDRFSAERPKGSFSTLEIQRTEQGDSAMYLCASSSMEGYRLFFGSGTQLSVL.

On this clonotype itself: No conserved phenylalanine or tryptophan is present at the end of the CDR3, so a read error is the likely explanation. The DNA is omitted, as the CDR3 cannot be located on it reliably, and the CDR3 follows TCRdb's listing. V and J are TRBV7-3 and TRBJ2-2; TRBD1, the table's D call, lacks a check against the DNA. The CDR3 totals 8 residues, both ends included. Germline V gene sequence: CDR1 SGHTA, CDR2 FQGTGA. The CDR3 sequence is CASSRPGT.

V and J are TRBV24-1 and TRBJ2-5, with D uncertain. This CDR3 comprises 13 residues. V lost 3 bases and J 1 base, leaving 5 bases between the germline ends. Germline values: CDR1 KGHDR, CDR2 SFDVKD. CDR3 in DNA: TGTGCCACCAGTGATCCGGGCCAAGAGACCCAGTACTTC. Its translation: CATSDPGQETQYF.

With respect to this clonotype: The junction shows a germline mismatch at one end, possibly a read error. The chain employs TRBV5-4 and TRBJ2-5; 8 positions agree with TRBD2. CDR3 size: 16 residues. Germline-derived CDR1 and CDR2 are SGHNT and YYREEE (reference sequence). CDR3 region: CASNLMGTRNQETQYF. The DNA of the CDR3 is TGTGCCAGCAACTTGATGGGGACTAGAAACCAAGAGACCCAGTACTTC.

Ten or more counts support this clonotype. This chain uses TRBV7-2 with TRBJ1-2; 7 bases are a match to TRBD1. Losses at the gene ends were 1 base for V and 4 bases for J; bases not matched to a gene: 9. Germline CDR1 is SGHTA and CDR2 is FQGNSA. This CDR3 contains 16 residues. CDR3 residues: CASSLEGGRGIYGYTF. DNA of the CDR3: TGTGCCAGCAGCTTAGAGGGAGGCAGGGGGATCTATGGCTACACCTTC.

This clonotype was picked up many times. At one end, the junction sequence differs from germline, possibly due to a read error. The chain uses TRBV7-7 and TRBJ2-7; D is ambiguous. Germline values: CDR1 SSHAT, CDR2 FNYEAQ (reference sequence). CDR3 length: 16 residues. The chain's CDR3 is CASSYPELLVRHEQYF. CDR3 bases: TGTGCTAGCAGCTACCCGGAACTCCTCGTCAGGCACGAGCAGTACTTC.

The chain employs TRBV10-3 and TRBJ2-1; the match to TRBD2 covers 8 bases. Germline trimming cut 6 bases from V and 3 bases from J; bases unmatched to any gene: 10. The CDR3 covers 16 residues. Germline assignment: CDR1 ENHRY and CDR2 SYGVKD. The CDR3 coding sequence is TGTGCCATCAGCAACCCTCGAACTAGCGGCTACAATGAGCAGTTCTTC. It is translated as CAISNPRTSGYNEQFF.

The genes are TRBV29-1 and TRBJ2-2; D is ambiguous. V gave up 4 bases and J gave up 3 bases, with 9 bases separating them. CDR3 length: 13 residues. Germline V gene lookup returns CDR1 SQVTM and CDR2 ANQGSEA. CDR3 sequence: CSVVYSDTGELFF. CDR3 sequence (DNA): TGCAGCGTTGTGTATTCTGACACCGGGGAGCTGTTTTTT.

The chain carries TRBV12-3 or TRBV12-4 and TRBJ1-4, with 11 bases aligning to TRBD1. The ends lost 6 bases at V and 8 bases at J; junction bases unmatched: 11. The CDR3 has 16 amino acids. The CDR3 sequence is CASSPDRGHIQEKLFF. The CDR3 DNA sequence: TGTGCCAGCAGCCCGGACAGGGGGCATATACAAGAAAAACTGTTTTTT.

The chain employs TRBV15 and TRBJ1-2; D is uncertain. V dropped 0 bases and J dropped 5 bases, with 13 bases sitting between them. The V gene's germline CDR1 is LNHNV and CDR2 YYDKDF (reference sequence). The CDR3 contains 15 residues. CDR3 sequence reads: CATSRDRGSLYGYTF. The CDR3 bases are TGTGCCACCAGCAGAGATCGAGGCAGCCTGTATGGCTACACCTTC.

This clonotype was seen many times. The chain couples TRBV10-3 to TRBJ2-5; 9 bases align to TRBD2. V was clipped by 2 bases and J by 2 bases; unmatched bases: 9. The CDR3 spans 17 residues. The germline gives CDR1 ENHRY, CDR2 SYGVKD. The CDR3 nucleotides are TGTGCCATCAGTGAGATGTTAGCGGGGGACCTACAAGAGACCCAGTACTTC. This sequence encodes CAISEMLAGDLQETQYF.

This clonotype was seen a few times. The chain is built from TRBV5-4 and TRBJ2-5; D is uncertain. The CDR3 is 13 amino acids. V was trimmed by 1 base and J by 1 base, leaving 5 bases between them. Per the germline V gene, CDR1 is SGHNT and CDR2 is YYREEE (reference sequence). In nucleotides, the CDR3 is TGTGCCAGCAGCTTGAAGGTCCAAGAGACCCAGTACTTC. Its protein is CASSLKVQETQYF.

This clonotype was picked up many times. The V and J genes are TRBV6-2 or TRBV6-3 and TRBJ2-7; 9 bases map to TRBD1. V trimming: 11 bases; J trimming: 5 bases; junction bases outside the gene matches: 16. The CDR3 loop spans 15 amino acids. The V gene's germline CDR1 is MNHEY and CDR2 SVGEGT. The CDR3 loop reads CAAREGGQGNDEQYF. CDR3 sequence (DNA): TGTGCCGCGCGAGAGGGGGGACAGGGTAACGACGAGCAGTACTTC.

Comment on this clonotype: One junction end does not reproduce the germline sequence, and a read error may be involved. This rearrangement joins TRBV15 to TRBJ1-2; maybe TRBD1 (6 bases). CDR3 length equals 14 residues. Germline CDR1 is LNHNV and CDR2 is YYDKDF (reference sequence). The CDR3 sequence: CATSSLGQSYGYTF. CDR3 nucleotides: TGCGCCACCAGCAGCTTAGGACAGAGCTATGGCTACACCTTC. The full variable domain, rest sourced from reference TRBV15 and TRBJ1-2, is DAMVIQNPRYQVTQFGKPVTLSCSQTLNHNVMYWYQQKSSQAPKLLFHYYDKDFNNEADTPDNFQSRRPNTSFCFLDIRSPGLGDTAMYLCATSSLGQSYGYTFGSGTRLTVV.

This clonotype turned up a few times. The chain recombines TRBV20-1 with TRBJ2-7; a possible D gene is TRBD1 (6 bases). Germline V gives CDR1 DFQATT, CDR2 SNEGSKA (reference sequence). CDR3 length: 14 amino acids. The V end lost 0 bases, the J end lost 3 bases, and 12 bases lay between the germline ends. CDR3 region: CSAREGTLYYEQYF. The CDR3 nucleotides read TGCAGTGCTAGAGAGGGGACATTATACTACGAGCAGTACTTC.

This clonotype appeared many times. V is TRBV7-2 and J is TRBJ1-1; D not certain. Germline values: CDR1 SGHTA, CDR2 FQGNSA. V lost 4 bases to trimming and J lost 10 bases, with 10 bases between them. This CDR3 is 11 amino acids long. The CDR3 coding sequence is TGTGCCAGCAGCTCCGGTGTTGGAGCTTTCTTT. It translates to CASSSGVGAFF. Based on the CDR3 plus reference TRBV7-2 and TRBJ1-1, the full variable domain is GAGVSQSPSNKVTEKGKDVELRCDPISGHTALYWYRQSLGQGLEFLIYFQGNSAPDKSGLPSDRFSAERTGGSVSTLTIQRTQQEDSAVYLCASSSGVGAFFGQGTRLTVV.